These 25 T cell receptor beta chains originate from one sample sequenced in a study of blood T cell repertoires in COVID-19. Profiled with immunoSEQ multiplex PCR; TCRdb holds only in-frame clones, not every one. The table lists some 110,000 clones, about 90% of them singletons. What was sequenced was peripheral blood. These receptors were taken from a man in his 70s who had recovered from COVID-19.

The chain couples TRBV6-5 to TRBJ1-3, with 8 bases that match TRBD1. The germline gives CDR1 MNHEY, CDR2 SVGAGI. The CDR3 spans 15 residues. The junction had 7 bases not matched to a gene; V was cut back by 5 bases and J by 4 bases. The CDR3 sequence: CASSPRGLTGNTIYF. CDR3 DNA: TGTGCCAGCAGTCCCAGGGGGCTAACGGGAAACACCATATATTTT.

A few counts support this clone. This chain uses TRBV29-1 with TRBJ1-5; perhaps TRBD1 as D (6 bases). CDR1 is SQVTM and CDR2 is ANQGSEA in the germline V gene. V gave up 5 bases and J gave up 0 bases, with 11 bases separating them. The CDR3 is made up of 14 amino acids. This CDR3 is CSVTGTNSNQPQHF. Written as DNA, the CDR3 is TGCAGCGTTACCGGGACAAATAGCAATCAGCCCCAGCATTTT.

The J gene is TRBJ1-2, the V gene TRBV2; a possible D gene is TRBD1 (5 bases). Trimming pared 6 bases from V and 8 bases from J, leaving 7 bases between. This CDR3 is built from 10 residues. Per germline, CDR1 SNHLY and CDR2 FYNNEI. CDR3 nucleotide sequence: TGTGCCAGCAGACGGACAGGCTACACCTTC. Translating gives CASRRTGYTF.

The genes are TRBV19 and TRBJ1-2; D is possibly TRBD1 (5 bases). Germline V lookup: CDR1 LNHDA, CDR2 SQIVND (reference sequence). V lost 7 bases and J 8 bases, leaving 17 bases between the germline ends. The CDR3 extends over 13 amino acids. The CDR3 region is CASTAIGVRGYTF. In DNA, the CDR3 is TGTGCCAGTACTGCGATAGGGGTTAGAGGCTACACCTTC.

This chain links TRBV12-5 with TRBJ2-2; 7 bases align to TRBD1. The CDR3 length is 16 residues. Germline loops: CDR1 LGHNT, CDR2 FRNRAP. Trimming took 7 bases from V and 2 from J; bases not matched to a gene: 10. In DNA, the CDR3 is TGTGCTAGTGTAGATCCGGGACAGAGAAACACCGGGGAGCTGTTTTTT. Translating it yields CASVDPGQRNTGELFF.

This clone was seen just once. The V gene is TRBV7-3, the J gene TRBJ1-1; 7 nucleotides match TRBD1. The V gene's germline CDR1 is SGHTA and CDR2 FQGTGA. With V trimmed by 5 bases and J by 1 base, 4 bases remained unmatched. This CDR3 spans 14 amino acids. The CDR3 bases are TGTGCCAGCAGCCAGACAGGGCCGAACACTGAAGCTTTCTTT. Protein product: CASSQTGPNTEAFF.

The chain combines TRBV9 with TRBJ1-3, with D tentatively TRBD1 (5 bases). Deletions cut 4 bases from V and 7 bases from J, with 15 bases between. The CDR3 extends over 14 amino acids. Germline V gene sequence: CDR1 SGDLS, CDR2 YYNGEE. The CDR3, as DNA: TGTGCCAGCAGCTCGGGGACGGGGGGGAACACCATATATTTT. Its protein is CASSSGTGGNTIYF.

This chain joins TRBV9 and TRBJ2-7; possibly TRBD2 for D (6 bases). The CDR3 consists of 14 residues. Trimming removed 3 bases at V and 7 bases at J, with 17 bases between. Germline CDR1 and CDR2: SGDLS and YYNGEE. The CDR3 protein is CASSEVAEGSEQYF. The CDR3 DNA follows: TGTGCCAGCAGCGAGGTAGCGGAGGGGTCGGAGCAGTACTTC.

This chain connects TRBV18 to TRBJ1-2, with TRBD1 as a possible D gene (6 bases). CDR3 size: 14 residues. V gave up 2 bases and J gave up 4 bases, with 11 bases separating them. Germline V gene sequence: CDR1 KGHSH, CDR2 LQKENI. The CDR3 nucleotides read TGTGCCAGCTCACCAGGGGGCGCAGGCTATGGCTACACCTTC. Residues: CASSPGGAGYGYTF.

This chain joins TRBV5-4 and TRBJ2-7, with D maybe TRBD1 (6 bases). There are 14 residues in the CDR3. CDR1 is SGHNT and CDR2 is YYREEE in the germline V gene (reference sequence). The V and J ends lost 3 bases and 3 bases respectively, with 13 bases between them. This CDR3 is CASSSRQAVYEQYF. CDR3 DNA sequence: TGTGCCAGCAGCTCGAGACAGGCGGTCTACGAGCAGTACTTC. Full variable domain (rest looked up from reference TRBV5-4 and TRBJ2-7): ETGVTQSPTHLIKTRGQQVTLRCSSQSGHNTVSWYQQALGQGPQFIFQYYREEENGRGNFPPRFSGLQFPNYSSELNVNALELDDSALYLCASSSRQAVYEQYFGPGTRLTVT.

The CDR3 loop reads CASSFRPTDEAFF. CDR3 DNA sequence: TGTGCCAGCAGTTTCAGGCCAACTGATGAAGCTTTCTTT. This chain joins TRBV28 and TRBJ1-1; D is undetermined. Germline CDR1 is MDHEN and CDR2 is SYDVKM. V lost 3 bases to trimming and J lost 7 bases, with 12 bases between them. This CDR3 comprises 13 residues.

The chain uses TRBV2 and TRBJ1-5; TRBD1 aligns across 7 bases. The CDR3 loop spans 13 amino acids. The trim removed 5 bases at V and 5 bases at J, leaving 3 bases unmatched. Looked up from germline, CDR1 is SNHLY and CDR2 is FYNNEI. The CDR3 DNA reads TGTGCCAGCAGTCGGGACAGAGATCAGCCCCAGCATTTT. Its translation: CASSRDRDQPQHF.

V gene TRBV7-8 combines with J gene TRBJ2-1; 12 positions match TRBD2. The V segment lost 5 bases and the J segment 9 bases; nucleotides outside the gene matches: 11. From germline, CDR1 is SGHVS and CDR2 FQNEAQ. The CDR3 totals 16 residues. CDR3 nucleotides: TGTGCCAGCAGCCGAGGACTAGCGGGATTGGGGGGTGAGCAGTTCTTC. Its protein is CASSRGLAGLGGEQFF.

The gene calls are TRBV27 and TRBJ1-6, with 7 bases aligning to TRBD1. V was pared by 5 bases and J by 7 bases, with 11 bases of the junction left unmatched. The CDR3 is made up of 16 amino acids. The germline CDR1 and CDR2 sequences are MNHEY and SMNVEV (reference sequence). DNA of the CDR3: TGTGCCAGCAGTCCTTTCCGGGGGACAGACAATTCACCCCTCCACTTT. It is translated as CASSPFRGTDNSPLHF.

The V gene is TRBV18, the J gene TRBJ1-3; no clear D. V was shortened by 0 bases and J by 7 bases, with 7 bases between the two germline ends. The CDR3 contains 13 residues. Germline assignment: CDR1 KGHSH and CDR2 LQKENI. CDR3 sequence reads: CASSPPATNTIYF. CDR3 DNA sequence: TGTGCCAGCTCACCACCGGCGACTAACACCATATATTTT.

The table lists this clone with a few counts. Other nucleotide sequences from this sample produce the same CDR3. The rearrangement joins TRBV6-5 to TRBJ1-2; D is possibly TRBD1 (6 bases). The germline CDR1 and CDR2 sequences are MNHEY and SVGAGI. The CDR3 extends over 14 amino acids. Trimming pared 2 bases from V and 5 bases from J, leaving 12 bases between. CDR3 region: CASSYGGQPYGYTF. The CDR3 DNA reads as TGTGCCAGCAGTTACGGTGGACAGCCTTATGGCTACACCTTC.

The CDR3 DNA reads TGTGCCAGCAGTCCTAACCCCGGGGTAACTAATGAAAAACTGTTTTTT. Protein sequence: CASSPNPGVTNEKLFF. J is TRBJ1-4 and V is TRBV28; D is ambiguous. Per germline, CDR1 MDHEN and CDR2 SYDVKM. With 5 bases removed from V and 1 base from J, the gap between germline ends came to 14 bases. CDR3 length: 16 residues.

The CDR3 here is CASSYSRQGSYEQYF. Written as DNA, the CDR3 is TGTGCCAGCAGTTACTCGCGACAGGGGTCCTACGAGCAGTACTTC. V and J are TRBV6-5 and TRBJ2-7; 8 bases fit TRBD1. V was clipped by 0 bases and J by 1 base; unmatched bases: 2. This CDR3 spans 15 amino acids. Germline V gives CDR1 MNHEY, CDR2 SVGAGI.

The chain couples TRBV27 to TRBJ2-7; 10 bases line up with TRBD2. This CDR3 is 14 amino acids long. Per germline, CDR1 MNHEY and CDR2 SMNVEV (reference sequence). V dropped 5 bases and J dropped 6; count of bases not matched to a gene: 7. CDR3 loop: CASSPSGRAGEQYF. The CDR3 bases are TGTGCCAGCAGTCCCAGCGGGAGGGCTGGCGAGCAGTACTTC.

The chain has TRBV4-1 and TRBJ2-1; possibly TRBD2 for D (5 bases). The CDR3 consists of 15 residues. The ends were cut back, 5 bases at V and 5 bases at J, with 16 bases in the middle. The germline CDR1 and CDR2 sequences are MGHRA and YSYEKL. The CDR3 reads CASSSFGSGNNEQFF. The CDR3 DNA is TGCGCCAGCAGCTCGTTCGGGTCGGGAAACAATGAGCAGTTCTTC.

V gene TRBV28 combines with J gene TRBJ1-6; 8 nucleotides match TRBD1. The length of the CDR3 is 14 residues. Germline CDR1 MDHEN, CDR2 SYDVKM. The trim removed 11 bases at V and 10 bases at J, leaving 13 bases unmatched. As DNA, the CDR3 is TGTGCCTGCCGGGTTGGGACAGGCGGATCACCCCTCCACTTT. It encodes CACRVGTGGSPLHF.

The chain joins TRBV5-1 to TRBJ1-2; TRBD1 agrees at 9 bases. The V gene end was trimmed by 1 base and the J gene end by 8 bases; junction bases not matched to a gene: 0. CDR3 size: 12 residues. CDR1 is SGHRS, CDR2 YFSETQ, per germline. For the CDR3, the DNA is TGCGCCAGCAGCTTGACAGGGGGCGGCTACACCTTC. Translating gives CASSLTGGGYTF.

This chain joins TRBV27 and TRBJ2-7; D possibly corresponds to TRBD1 (7 bases). The CDR3 is 15 residues long. CDR1 is MNHEY and CDR2 is SMNVEV in the germline V gene (reference sequence). The germline V and J ends were trimmed by 2 bases and 0 bases, with 11 bases remaining between them. The CDR3 DNA reads TGTGCCAGCAGTTTACGGGGGACAGTCTCCTACGAGCAGTACTTC. This sequence encodes CASSLRGTVSYEQYF.

J is TRBJ2-1 and V is TRBV10-1; weak D call: TRBD1 (7 bases). The CDR3 runs 14 residues. V was clipped by 4 bases and J by 4 bases, with 11 bases between them. Germline CDR1 reads WNHNN; CDR2 reads SYGVQD (reference sequence). CDR3: CASSGGTVYNEQFF. The CDR3 DNA follows: TGCGCCAGCAGTGGCGGGACAGTATACAATGAGCAGTTCTTC.

The chain links TRBV11-2 to TRBJ2-2, with 7 bases aligning to TRBD2. The CDR3 has 15 amino acids. CDR1 is SGHAT, CDR2 FQNNGV, per germline. V was clipped by 7 bases and J by 7 bases; unmatched bases: 12. The CDR3 region is CASTTGWEGRGELFF. In DNA form, the CDR3 reads TGTGCCAGCACCACTGGGTGGGAGGGCCGCGGGGAGCTGTTTTTT.